Sequencing of this T cell receptor beta chain was carried out in a study of blood T cell repertoires in COVID-19. The CDR3 consists of 14 residues. Germline-derived CDR1 and CDR2 are SGHRS and YFSETQ. The V end lost 2 bases, the J end lost 3 bases, and 11 bases lay between the germline ends. Original processing methods: Cell counts per sample came from amplifying reference gene primers. Here immunoSEQ multiplex PCR was the method, and the copy in TCRdb shows in-frame clones only, minus some. The V and J calls and clone size are taken from that table; D and trimming were inferred from the DNA. The sample lists 200,000 to 250,000 clones, 70% to 85% seen once, with roughly 8.7% in the top ten.

The chain couples TRBV5-1 to TRBJ1-2, with D hard to call. Sequenced: peripheral blood. The TCR sequence derives from a man aged 50-59 years with active or convalescent COVID-19. The CDR3 sequence is CASSFYGSDYGYTF. CDR3 DNA: TGCGCCAGCAGCTTTTACGGGTCTGACTATGGCTACACCTTC. Drawing the rest from reference TRBV5-1 and TRBJ1-2, the complete variable domain is KAGVTQTPRYLIKTRGQQVTLSCSPISGHRSVSWYQQTPGQGLQFLFEYFSETQRNKGNFPGRFSGRQFSNSRSEMNVSTLELGDSALYLCASSFYGSDYGYTFGSGTRLTVV.